Listed below are T cell receptor beta chains from one sample, sequenced in a study of T-cell memory formation after mild COVID-19. TCRdb redid the calling of the 5' RACE reads with MiXCR, one entry per CDR3 protein. Here the sample spans 300,000 to 350,000 distinct CDR3 sequences, more than 13% being singletons. The sequencing input was PBMCs or a T cell subset sorted from them (not recorded which). These receptor sequences come from a man aged 18 to 29 who had mild COVID-19 (a few samples of this study predate the infection). Cell type and time point are not known. Both conserved end residues are part of each CDR3. A D gene is named only where the DNA matches it firmly. Size values are once, few and many counts, or a class for expanded clones, and some rows have none.

d_call j_call clone_size v_call cdr3_aa cdr3_nt
. TRBJ2-6 . TRBV11-2 CASSSALTGANVLTF TGTGCCAGCAGCTCCGCCCTCACTGGGGCCAACGTCCTGACTTTC
. TRBJ1-6 few TRBV4-1 CASSQGGAGRMSPLHF TGCGCCAGCAGCCAAGGAGGGGCAGGGAGAATGTCACCCCTCCACTTT
TRBD1 TRBJ2-7 . TRBV20-1 CSARDRQGARFNEQYF TGCAGTGCTAGAGATAGGCAGGGGGCGCGTTTCAACGAGCAGTACTTC
TRBD1 TRBJ2-7 few TRBV6-6 CASSLGGARNYEQYF TGTGCCAGCAGTCTAGGGGGCGCGCGTAACTACGAGCAGTACTTC
. TRBJ2-5 many TRBV27 CASSPSSRGRETQYF TGTGCCAGCAGTCCCAGCTCCAGGGGTAGGGAGACCCAGTACTTC
TRBD1 TRBJ1-4 few TRBV15 CATSRGTGNGKLFF TGTGCCACCAGCCGCGGGACAGGGAATGGAAAACTGTTTTTT
. TRBJ1-4 few TRBV28 CASTWTNEKLFF TGTGCCAGCACGTGGACTAATGAAAAACTGTTTTTT
. TRBJ1-5 . TRBV4-3 CASSQDHRPQHF TGCGCCAGCAGCCAAGATCATCGGCCCCAGCATTTT
. TRBJ2-1 few TRBV4-3 CASSQDLGGPPTNEQFF TGCGCCAGCAGCCAAGATCTAGGGGGGCCACCGACTAATGAGCAGTTCTTC
. TRBJ2-6 few TRBV6-4 CASRDDSGANVLTF TGTGCCAGCAGAGACGACTCTGGGGCCAACGTCCTGACTTTC
. TRBJ1-3 . TRBV5-1 CASSLGEKGGNTIYF TGCGCCAGCAGCTTGGGGGAGAAAGGCGGAAACACCATATATTTT
TRBD2 TRBJ2-3 many TRBV5-1 CASSLGPQAGGTDTQYF TGCGCCAGCAGCTTGGGGCCGCAGGCGGGAGGCACAGATACGCAGTATTTT
TRBD1 TRBJ2-3 . TRBV7-9 CASSAGTGDTQYF TGTGCCAGCAGCGCAGGGACAGGAGATACGCAGTATTTT
. TRBJ1-2 . TRBV7-8 CASSFLSGLSDYGYTF TGTGCCAGCAGCTTTTTGTCCGGGCTGTCGGACTATGGCTACACCTTC
. TRBJ2-3 few TRBV27 CASSRSGAADTQYF TGTGCCAGCAGTAGGTCGGGGGCAGCGGATACGCAGTATTTT
. TRBJ2-5 few TRBV12-3/TRBV12-4 CASSPDAGRETQYF TGTGCCAGCAGCCCCGATGCAGGGAGAGAGACCCAGTACTTC
. TRBJ2-2 many TRBV5-1 CASSSGGELFF TGCGCCAGCAGCTCGGGCGGGGAGCTGTTTTTT
TRBD1 TRBJ2-2 . TRBV12-3/TRBV12-4 CASRGTGRDTGELFF TGTGCCAGCAGGGGGACAGGGAGGGACACCGGGGAGCTGTTTTTT
. TRBJ1-2 few TRBV29-1 CSAGYREGYTF TGCAGCGCCGGATACAGGGAGGGCTACACCTTC
TRBD1 TRBJ1-5 few TRBV7-2 CASRQGFMQPQHF TGTGCCAGCAGACAGGGGTTTATGCAGCCCCAGCATTTT
. TRBJ1-1 few TRBV11-2 CASSFPLGVGAEAFF TGTGCCAGCAGCTTTCCCCTGGGGGTAGGAGCTGAAGCTTTCTTT
. TRBJ2-1 many TRBV4-3 CASSQEGRGRRNEQFF TGCGCCAGCAGCCAAGAAGGGAGGGGGCGGCGGAATGAGCAGTTCTTC
. TRBJ2-4 . TRBV7-9 CASSARQDFQNIQYF TGTGCCAGCAGCGCCCGACAGGATTTCCAAAACATTCAGTACTTC
TRBD1 TRBJ2-1 . TRBV12-3/TRBV12-4 CASSLNRGLGEQFF TGTGCCAGCAGTTTGAACAGGGGGCTAGGTGAGCAGTTCTTC
TRBD1 TRBJ1-1 few TRBV4-1 CASSRGTEGTEAFF TGCGCCAGCAGCCGCGGGACAGAGGGCACTGAAGCTTTCTTT
. TRBJ2-2 . TRBV5-1 CASSVTTGELFF TGCGCCAGCAGCGTGACCACCGGGGAGCTGTTTTTT
. TRBJ1-3 . TRBV5-1 CASSLDGNSGNTIYF TGCGCCAGCAGCTTGGACGGGAATTCTGGAAACACCATATATTTT
. TRBJ2-1 . TRBV6-2/TRBV6-3 CASSYGGLNEQFF TGTGCCAGCAGTTACGGGGGACTTAATGAGCAGTTCTTC
. TRBJ1-6 few TRBV20-1 CSAPTAEYRPSSYNSPLHF TGCAGTGCCCCTACCGCGGAATACCGTCCGAGCTCCTATAATTCACCCCTCCACTTT
. TRBJ1-2 many TRBV5-1 CASSLAPGIYGYTF TGCGCCAGCAGCTTGGCCCCAGGGATCTATGGCTACACCTTC